Here is one T cell receptor (beta chain) with its context. Antigen: not known. The sample is drawn from a study of beta chain features in type 1 diabetes. Whole-study findings and limits: Across all four CD4+ subsets, people with type 1 diabetes showed modestly shorter TCRB CDR3s. Still unanswered here is whether HLA type influences TCRB rearrangement. The similarity of naive, central memory and Treg TCRB repertoires appeared greater among patients than among healthy donors.

The CDR3 sequence is 15 residues long. The germline gives CDR1 MDHEN, CDR2 SYDVKM. The V gene lost 6 bases and the J gene lost 7 bases, with 18 bases spanning the gap. Expressed TCRB transcripts were sequenced because the isolated RNA had all been reverse transcribed beforehand. Profiling relied on immunoSEQ multiplex PCR, and the TCRdb table lists in-frame clones only, not all of them. The sample includes 600,000 to 700,000 clones, around an eighth of them seen just once. This clonotype was obtained from a man aged 25-40 years with type 1 diabetes. The sample taken for sequencing was naive CD4+ T cells from blood. The rearrangement uses TRBV28 and TRBJ1-4; no clear D gene. CDR3 sequence reads: CASSLNQARGEKLFF. CDR3 bases: TGTGCCAGCAGCCTCAACCAAGCACGGGGTGAAAAACTGTTTTTT. Full variable domain (outside the CDR3, taken from reference TRBV28 and TRBJ1-4): DVKVTQSSRYLVKRTGEKVFLECVQDMDHENMFWYRQDPGLGLRLIYFSYDVKMKEKGDIPEGYSVSREKKERFSLILESASTNQTSMYLCASSLNQARGEKLFFGSGTQLSVL.